Listed below are T cell receptor beta chains from one sample, sequenced in a study of T cells after yellow fever vaccination. Each CDR3 protein gets one entry after TCRdb re-called the 5' RACE reads with MiXCR. The repertoire has approximately 250,000 distinct CDR3 sequences, about 3.9% of them found once; the top ten carry over 15%. Sequences were derived from PBMCs, sampled 15 days after the yellow fever booster vaccination. The receptors originated from a man younger than 30 who received the YFV17D yellow fever vaccine. CDR3s leave out the opening cysteine and the closing phenylalanine or tryptophan. Clone size is shown for a subset of rows, as once, few, many or a class of expanded clone.

clone_size: many; v_call: TRBV20-1; cdr3_aa: SAREGYNYGYT
clone_size: many; v_call: TRBV5-1; cdr3_aa: ASRLAGWTYNEQF
clone_size: many; v_call: TRBV27; cdr3_aa: ASSLVTPDTQY
clone_size: many; v_call: TRBV7-2; cdr3_aa: ASSTQGHGSEKLF
clone_size: many; v_call: TRBV7-2; cdr3_aa: ASSWSGTLGQPQH
clone_size: many; v_call: TRBV29-1; cdr3_aa: SVEGGLRETQY
clone_size: many; v_call: TRBV5-5; cdr3_aa: ASRNGQGTGELF
clone_size: many; v_call: TRBV5-1; cdr3_aa: ASSLFRDRGADSNQPQH
clone_size: many; v_call: TRBV3-1; cdr3_aa: ASSPTSGAETQY
clone_size: many; v_call: TRBV15; cdr3_aa: ATSKSPEGVPASYEQY
clone_size: many; v_call: TRBV4-2; cdr3_aa: ASSQEGNEWGSYEQY
clone_size: many; v_call: TRBV5-1; cdr3_aa: ASSLFSGGARIDEQF
clone_size: many; v_call: TRBV7-8; cdr3_aa: ASSPSTIQETQY
clone_size: many; v_call: TRBV7-9; cdr3_aa: ASSPGPGGPYEQY
clone_size: many; v_call: TRBV7-9; cdr3_aa: ASSFGRNYGYT
clone_size: many; v_call: TRBV5-1; cdr3_aa: ASSLAGTDTGELF
clone_size: many; v_call: TRBV6-5; cdr3_aa: ASSYSGQGYNEQF
clone_size: many; v_call: TRBV12-3/TRBV12-4; cdr3_aa: ASRPAREDTQY
clone_size: -; v_call: TRBV7-3; cdr3_aa: ASSPINNEQF
clone_size: few; v_call: TRBV7-2; cdr3_aa: ASSLSQGGRNGYT
clone_size: many; v_call: TRBV20-1; cdr3_aa: SAVQLVAKNIQY
clone_size: many; v_call: TRBV5-1; cdr3_aa: ASSLTGRIYNSPLH
clone_size: many; v_call: TRBV20-1; cdr3_aa: SARRSPKDTQY
clone_size: many; v_call: TRBV7-2; cdr3_aa: ASSLFPGARETQY
clone_size: many; v_call: TRBV4-3; cdr3_aa: ASSQDGGYYGYT
clone_size: many; v_call: TRBV5-1; cdr3_aa: ASSPDRFSGANVLT
clone_size: many; v_call: TRBV7-2; cdr3_aa: ASSLAPRVNSEAF
clone_size: -; v_call: TRBV6-2/TRBV6-3; cdr3_aa: ASSPGRGRVKGGANVLT
clone_size: -; v_call: TRBV5-1; cdr3_aa: ASSLATGYNNEQF
clone_size: many; v_call: TRBV5-1; cdr3_aa: ASSGTQNTEAF
clone_size: many; v_call: TRBV4-1; cdr3_aa: ATSHFGGSGNTIY
clone_size: many; v_call: TRBV5-8; cdr3_aa: ASSPSPSSGSYNEQF
clone_size: -; v_call: TRBV7-3; cdr3_aa: ASSLIPLAGGLVAGELF
clone_size: many; v_call: TRBV29-1; cdr3_aa: SGHMWDTQY
clone_size: many; v_call: TRBV6-2/TRBV6-3; cdr3_aa: ASRTKQGTRETQY
clone_size: many; v_call: TRBV15; cdr3_aa: ATRSSGTYEQY
clone_size: many; v_call: TRBV5-5; cdr3_aa: ASSVRDSQPQH
clone_size: many; v_call: TRBV11-2; cdr3_aa: ASSSTRAGEQF
clone_size: many; v_call: TRBV20-1; cdr3_aa: SASNPIGGNTEAF
clone_size: many; v_call: TRBV29-1; cdr3_aa: SAVILTGEQF
clone_size: many; v_call: TRBV4-2; cdr3_aa: ASSQDGLAGGSSPYNEQF
clone_size: many; v_call: TRBV6-1; cdr3_aa: ASSSTGVNEQF
clone_size: few; v_call: TRBV18; cdr3_aa: ASSPGQYGQPQH
clone_size: few; v_call: TRBV5-1; cdr3_aa: ASSPAGLNYGYT
clone_size: few; v_call: TRBV7-6; cdr3_aa: ASSPFSGGATGELF
clone_size: many; v_call: TRBV4-1; cdr3_aa: ASSQDRVQGPATNEKLF
clone_size: many; v_call: TRBV7-2; cdr3_aa: ASSLLSGSGGPWKTQY
clone_size: -; v_call: TRBV7-6; cdr3_aa: ASSLGEVGMNEQF
clone_size: -; v_call: TRBV4-1; cdr3_aa: ASTKGHLQF
clone_size: many; v_call: TRBV20-1; cdr3_aa: SARVRGLDYGYT
clone_size: many; v_call: TRBV4-2; cdr3_aa: ASSRGSGGEGETQY
clone_size: many; v_call: TRBV6-5; cdr3_aa: ASSYRDRSYGYT
clone_size: many; v_call: TRBV7-6; cdr3_aa: ASSPGDLTYGYT
clone_size: few; v_call: TRBV7-2; cdr3_aa: ASSISGVDKDTQY
clone_size: many; v_call: TRBV11-3; cdr3_aa: ASSAGGGDTQY
clone_size: many; v_call: TRBV5-1; cdr3_aa: ASSLQGFAADYGYT
clone_size: many; v_call: TRBV12-3/TRBV12-4; cdr3_aa: ASSLAGTGNPNEQF
clone_size: -; v_call: TRBV6-4; cdr3_aa: ASSQGIVSGANVLT
clone_size: many; v_call: TRBV20-1; cdr3_aa: SARVSGNTIY
clone_size: many; v_call: TRBV25-1; cdr3_aa: ASSDDGFSYNEQF